This record looks at one T cell receptor beta chain sequence and its context. This record belongs to a study of a mutant IDH1 vaccine in newly diagnosed glioma. About the study: A 62.5% male, around 40% female split and a mean age of approximately 40 years characterized treated patients.

Time point indicated: baseline, week 1 (first vaccination visit). Treatment: pre-vaccination baseline after standard-of-care therapy. Newly diagnosed WHO grade 3 or 4 IDH1-mutant, ATRX-lost astrocytomas were identified in the donors. Clones were read by immunoSEQ multiplex PCR, and TCRdb kept only the in-frame ones, dropping some. The sample consists of about 30,000 clones, approximately 80% of them appearing once. With V trimmed by 3 bases and J by 7 bases, 1 base remained unmatched. The CDR3 runs 14 residues. The germline V gene has CDR1 MNHNS and CDR2 SASEGT. This sequence was found in a man younger than 40 with glioma. The J gene is TRBJ1-6, the V gene TRBV6-1, with 9 bases that match TRBD1. Specimen: PBMCs, collected from a glioma patient treated with radiotherapy, temozolomide or both. This CDR3 reads CASSEGQGNSPLHF. As DNA, the CDR3 is TGTGCCAGCAGTGAGGGACAGGGAAATTCACCCCTCCACTTT.